What follows are 18 T cell receptor beta chains derived from one specimen sequenced in a study of blood T cells in healthy people across ages. Primed by a sample-barcoded 5' primer and a J-beta primer mix, a second PCR proceeded for roughly 7 to 12 cycles. TCRdb reanalysed the 5' RACE reads using MiXCR and keeps one entry per CDR3 protein. In the table there are around 990,000 distinct CDR3 sequences, under 30% of which are singletons. This sample was shared with a second study, whose subject was T cells of mothers and their children.

Sequenced input: blood. The receptors were sampled from a girl between 2 and 10 years old in good health.

Comments on this clonotype: An end of the junction does not agree with germline; a read error may underlie this. This chain joins TRBV11-2 and TRBJ1-2, with a weak D call TRBD1 (5 bases). This CDR3 region has 14 residues. Germline CDR1 is SGHAT and CDR2 is FQNNGV. The CDR3 coding sequence is TGTGCTAGCAGCTCCCGCTGGGGGGACTATGGCTACACCTTC. This sequence encodes CASSSRWGDYGYTF. Filled out from reference TRBV11-2 and TRBJ1-2, the complete variable domain reads EAGVAQSPRYKIIEKRQSVAFWCNPISGHATLYWYQQILGQGPKLLIQFQNNGVVDDSQLPKDRFSAERLKGVDSTLKIQPAKLEDSAVYLCASSSRWGDYGYTFGSGTRLTVV.

This chain's CDR3 is CASKSAAQGDLSYEQYF. The CDR3 DNA is TGTGCCAGTAAGTCAGCAGCTCAGGGGGACCTTTCCTACGAGCAGTACTTC. The genes are TRBV19 and TRBJ2-7; TRBD1 matches at 7 bases. Germline CDR1 and CDR2: LNHDA and SQIVND (reference sequence). The CDR3 spans 17 residues. The V and J ends lost 7 bases and 1 base, in that order; junction bases with no gene match: 16.

The chain uses TRBV11-2 and TRBJ2-3; either TRBD1 or TRBD2 may supply D (5 bases each). The CDR3 spans 15 residues. The germline V and J ends were trimmed by 0 bases and 1 base, with 8 bases remaining between them. Germline CDR1 SGHAT, CDR2 FQNNGV. The DNA for the CDR3 is TGTGCCAGCAGCTTAGATGGGGGTGGCACAGATACGCAGTATTTT. This translates into CASSLDGGGTDTQYF.

On this clonotype itself: This CDR3 is missing its conserved last phenylalanine or tryptophan, likely due to a read error. The J gene is TRBJ1-2, the V gene TRBV7-9; D not certain. CDR3 size: 13 residues. Germline V CDR1 and CDR2: SEHNR, FQNEAQ (reference sequence). V lost 1 base and J lost 8, with 11 bases in between. DNA for the CDR3: TGTGCCAGCAGCTTAGGGGGTACACGCGGCTACACCCTC. It translates to CASSLGGTRGYTL.

This clonotype was detected a few times. The rearrangement uses TRBV5-1 and TRBJ2-5, with 10 bases aligning to TRBD1. J was trimmed by 4 bases and V by 3 bases; bases with no gene match: 6. CDR1 and CDR2 (germline): SGHRS, YFSETQ. CDR3 size: 15 residues. CDR3 residues: CASSSADRGRETQYF. The CDR3, as DNA: TGCGCCAGCAGCTCAGCAGACAGGGGGCGAGAGACCCAGTACTTC.

The genes are TRBV5-6 and TRBJ1-2; 9 nucleotides align to TRBD1. The CDR3 has 15 amino acids. Germline V gene data show CDR1 as SGHDT and CDR2 as YYEEEE. J gave up 1 base and V 3 bases, and 4 bases lay outside the gene matches. This CDR3 is CASSSWDRVNYGYTF. CDR3 bases: TGTGCCAGCAGCTCCTGGGACAGGGTTAACTATGGCTACACCTTC.

This clonotype was seen many times. The chain employs TRBV6-5 and TRBJ2-5, with TRBD2 matching 10 bases. The CDR3 has 14 residues. J gave up 1 base and V 6 bases, and 2 bases lay outside the gene matches. Germline lookup yields CDR1 MNHEY and CDR2 SVGAGI. In DNA form, the CDR3 reads TGTGCCAGCAGCTGGACTAGCGGCCAAGAGACCCAGTACTTC. Encoded protein: CASSWTSGQETQYF.

This chain uses TRBV20-1 with TRBJ2-5; 11 bases are shared with TRBD2. The DNA end is a closer match to TRBJ2-1, so the J assignment may be wrong. There are 15 residues in the CDR3. Germline V lookup: CDR1 DFQATT, CDR2 SNEGSKA (reference sequence). As DNA, the CDR3 is TGCAGTTCTCGACCGGGACTAGCGGTTATCAATGAGCAGTTCTTC. Translating gives CSSRPGLAVINEQFF.

The chain is built from TRBV6-2 or TRBV6-3 and TRBJ2-2, with D maybe TRBD1 (6 bases). V lost 0 bases and J lost 1, with 15 bases in between. CDR1 and CDR2 (germline): MNHEY, SVGEGT. The CDR3 runs to 18 residues. CDR3 DNA sequence: TGTGCCAGCAGTTACTCGACGGCAGGGGTTATGAACACCGGGGAGCTGTTTTTT. Residues: CASSYSTAGVMNTGELFF.

V and J are TRBV7-9 and TRBJ2-1; D gene ambiguous. The germline V and J ends were trimmed by 5 bases and 3 bases, with 8 bases remaining between them. The CDR3 is 13 residues long. The germline gives CDR1 SEHNR, CDR2 FQNEAQ (reference sequence). The CDR3 sequence: CASSPVLYNEQFF. Here the CDR3 DNA reads TGTGCCAGCAGCCCGGTGCTCTACAATGAGCAGTTCTTC. The full variable domain, in which reference TRBV7-9 and TRBJ2-1 provide the parts outside the CDR3, is DTGVSQNPRHKITKRGQNVTFRCDPISEHNRLYWYRQTLGQGPEFLTYFQNEAQLEKSRLLSDRFSAERPKGSFSTLEIQRTEQGDSAMYLCASSPVLYNEQFFGPGTRLTVL.

The chain combines TRBV15 with TRBJ2-1, with TRBD2 identical over 7 bases. Germline CDR1 is LNHNV and CDR2 is YYDKDF (reference sequence). J was trimmed by 1 base and V by 5 bases; bases with no gene match: 5. The CDR3 is 15 residues long. As DNA, the CDR3 is TGTGCCACCAGCGGTGGGCGGGAGTCCTACAATGAGCAGTTCTTC. Protein product: CATSGGRESYNEQFF. Using reference TRBV15 and TRBJ2-1 for the parts outside the CDR3, the full variable domain is DAMVIQNPRYQVTQFGKPVTLSCSQTLNHNVMYWYQQKSSQAPKLLFHYYDKDFNNEADTPDNFQSRRPNTSFCFLDIRSPGLGDTAMYLCATSGGRESYNEQFFGPGTRLTVL.

V gene TRBV7-2 combines with J gene TRBJ1-4; 9 bases are shared with TRBD1. Unmatched junction bases numbered 5, after V lost 5 bases and J lost 7 bases. The germline V gene has CDR1 SGHTA and CDR2 FQGNSA. The CDR3 is 14 residues long. The CDR3 loop reads CASSQQGAGEKLFF. The CDR3 DNA reads TGTGCCAGCAGCCAACAGGGGGCCGGTGAAAAACTGTTTTTT.

This clonotype was seen only a few times. The gene calls are TRBV28 and TRBJ2-5, with 7 bases aligning to TRBD2. V was pared by 8 bases and J by 2 bases, with 8 bases of the junction left unmatched. Germline values: CDR1 MDHEN, CDR2 SYDVKM. CDR3 length equals 14 residues. CDR3 nucleotides: TGTGCCAGCGGGCGGGAGCGGGGACAAGAGACCCAGTACTTC. It yields the protein CASGRERGQETQYF.

The chain carries TRBV25-1 and TRBJ2-3; no clear D. Germline assignment: CDR1 MGHDK and CDR2 SYGVNS. V lost 4 bases, J lost 9 bases, and 8 bases lay in between. The length of the CDR3 is 11 residues. The CDR3 region is CASSASRTQYF. DNA for the CDR3: TGTGCCAGCAGTGCTTCCCGGACGCAGTATTTT.

This chain uses TRBV12-3 or TRBV12-4 with TRBJ1-3, with D unclear. This CDR3 region has 14 residues. Trimming stripped 5 bases from V and 2 bases from J, with 10 bases between. This chain's CDR3 is CASSPTDPGNTIYF. The CDR3 region has the DNA TGTGCCAGCAGTCCTACGGATCCTGGAAACACCATATATTTT.

This clonotype was counted a few times. The chain recombines TRBV29-1 with TRBJ2-1, with a weak D call TRBD2 (5 bases). The J call is doubtful: the DNA matches TRBJ2-5 better. The CDR3 is 12 residues long. From germline, CDR1 is SQVTM and CDR2 ANQGSEA. The CDR3 DNA is TGCAGCGGCGGAGGACTCTGGGAGACCCAGTACTTC. Its translation is CSGGGLWETQYF.

This clonotype has more than one count but fewer than ten. A much bigger clone sits one base away, suggesting this may be a read error. The chain uses TRBV11-1 and TRBJ2-5; D may correspond to TRBD1 or TRBD2 (6 bases each). Germline V lookup: CDR1 SGHAT, CDR2 FQDESV (reference sequence). CDR3 size: 12 residues. The CDR3 here is CASSGVSRGQSF. CDR3 DNA sequence: TGTGCCAGCAGCGGTGTATCCCGGGGGCAGTCCTTC.

A word on this clonotype: The junction shows a germline mismatch at one end, possibly a read error. The chain couples TRBV7-9 to TRBJ1-5; the D gene is possibly TRBD1 (6 bases). CDR1 and CDR2 from the germline V gene are SEHNR and FQNEAQ (reference sequence). The CDR3 runs 14 residues. The DNA of the CDR3 is TGTGCCAGCAGATTAGTACCAGGGGATCAGCCCCAGCATTTT. It specifies CASRLVPGDQPQHF.